This entry describes one T cell receptor (beta chain). No cognate antigen has been identified for it. Base quality data are lacking; no much larger clone is found one base away. TCR CDR3 regions were amplified from genomic DNA by multiplex PCR using the deep immunoSEQ assay. Genomic DNA extracted from each cell subset was distributed evenly over all wells of several immunoSEQ 96-well plates, and each plate served as one replicate. Each replicate PCR for sorted subsets received roughly 0.2 ug genomic DNA, equal to roughly 29,000 T cell genomes. Purified libraries were quantified with a Qubit 3.0 fluorometer, sized on a Bioanalyzer 2100, and re-quantified with the KAPA Library Quantification kit. Every immunoSEQ 96-well plate was sequenced on a dedicated single-read 150-cycle Illumina NextSeq 550 flow cell. The original methods were these. Because only junctional sequences without quality scores were contained in the immunoSEQ output, filtering matching that applied to full-length reads could not be performed. Sequences were annotated with PyIR, a Python wrapper for IgBLAST v1.9, and V/J genes and CDR3 were assigned using IMGT germline references. Any read was removed if the V/J assignment was weak (E-value above 1e-6), the CDR3 was missing, or the read contained stop codons, out-of-frame junctions, or ambiguous translated residues. A V3J clonotype was defined by an identical inferred V gene, J gene, and CDR3 amino acid sequence. To compute the percentage overlap between repertoires, the number of shared unique clonotypes was divided by the size of the smaller repertoire. Richness of each repertoire was evaluated using RTK rarefaction, the Chao1 estimator, and Recon v2.1 estimates of unobserved clonotypes. For all TCRbeta clonotypes obtained by the gDNA method from several donors, generation probabilities were computed with OLGA. Drawn from immuneACCESS, this table holds only the in-frame rearrangements with V and J called that TCRdb kept. Clones are partly lost; checked studies trace under half to an unresolved V gene and leave the rest unexplained. That table furnishes V, J and clone size, whereas the DNA furnished D and trimming. For this sample there are about 110,000 clones; about 72% appear just once. The ten biggest clones cover around 24% of the sample.

Inclusive of the bounding cysteine and phenylalanine, the CDR3 is 16 residues long. The kept DNA is CDR3 alone, 48 bases in frame from the first base. The sample originates from a study of shared clonotypes between healthy human individuals (dated by TCRdb to about 2020). As for the study more broadly: The cohort included three men and a couple of women between 18 and 49 years of age. Libraries were prepared and TCR repertoires were sequenced by different laboratories using diverse techniques, in order to increase sequencing depth and limit assay-specific biases. For each donor, three plates each were used for CD4 naive and CD4 memory, two plates were used for CD8 naive, and one plate was used for CD8 memory. To estimate repertoire size and how much clonotypes are shared between individuals, the study performed deep sequencing of blood TCR repertoires from a few healthy adults. Between about 0.9 and 10 billion PBMCs per donor were obtained by leukapheresis. What the research found in general, with its limitations: Compared with non-shared clonotypes, the clonotypes found in all four sorted-subset donors had higher generation probabilities. Larger estimated clonotype richness was generally found for naive subsets than for memory subsets. Only blood was sampled, and tissue TCR repertoires likely differ from those in blood. Even with the large sequencing depth, rarefaction of the sorted-subset datasets indicated that sequencing was incomplete. Sharing across a handful of donors was observed for roughly 5.4% of naive CD4, 3% to 3.5% of naive CD8, over 2% of memory CD4, and about 0.4% of memory CD8 clonotypes. Because the study included only a small number of donors, the genetic and exposure-history diversity represented was limited. Pairwise subsampling led to the expectation that sequencing depth would affect the degree of clonotype sharing among donors.

Donors were healthy HIV-negative adults with no recently reported acute infections or vaccinations. All donors were Caucasian adults living in Nashville, Tennessee, USA. The CD8 memory samples were a combination of magnetically selected CD45RO+ cells and CCR7-negative CD45RA+ effector memory (TemRA) cells. After blood collection by leukapheresis, PBMCs were isolated using Ficoll-Histopaque density gradient centrifugation and then cryopreserved in the vapor phase of liquid nitrogen. Purity and quantity of every magnetically sorted T cell population were checked by analytical flow cytometry. Genomic DNA was isolated from every sorted fraction and measured by UV absorbance on a Nanodrop 2000c.

This sequence was found in a woman in her thirties in good health. The sequencing input was memory CD8+ T cells sorted from blood. Interpreted using the paper, the cell subset or site label stands for: CD45RO+ cells pooled with CCR7-negative TemRA cells. The chain joins TRBV21-1 to TRBJ2-7; the table's D call TRBD2 went unverified against the DNA. TRBV21-1 constitutes a pseudogene. The base sequence is TGTGCCAGCAGCAAAGGGGAGGGACTACGCTCCTACGAGCAGTACTTC. The resulting protein is CASSKGEGLRSYEQYF.